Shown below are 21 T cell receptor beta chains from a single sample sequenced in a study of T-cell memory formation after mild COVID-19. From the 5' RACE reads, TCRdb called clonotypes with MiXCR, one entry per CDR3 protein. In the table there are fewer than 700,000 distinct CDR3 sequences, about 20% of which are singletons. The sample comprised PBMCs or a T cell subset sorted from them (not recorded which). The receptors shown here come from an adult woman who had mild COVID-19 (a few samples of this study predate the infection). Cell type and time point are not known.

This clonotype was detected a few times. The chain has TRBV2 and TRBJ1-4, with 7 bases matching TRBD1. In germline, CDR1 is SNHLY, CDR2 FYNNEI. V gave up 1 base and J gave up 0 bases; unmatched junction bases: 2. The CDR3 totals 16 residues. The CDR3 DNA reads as TGTGCCAGCAGTGAAGGGGACAGCGCAACTAATGAAAAACTGTTTTTT. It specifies CASSEGDSATNEKLFF.

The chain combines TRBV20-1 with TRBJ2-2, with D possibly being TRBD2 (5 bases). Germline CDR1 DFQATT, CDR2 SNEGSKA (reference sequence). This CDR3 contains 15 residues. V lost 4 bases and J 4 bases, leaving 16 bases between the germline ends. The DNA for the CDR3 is TGCAGTGCTACCTACCGAGGGTCGGGCACCGGGGAGCTGTTTTTT. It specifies CSATYRGSGTGELFF.

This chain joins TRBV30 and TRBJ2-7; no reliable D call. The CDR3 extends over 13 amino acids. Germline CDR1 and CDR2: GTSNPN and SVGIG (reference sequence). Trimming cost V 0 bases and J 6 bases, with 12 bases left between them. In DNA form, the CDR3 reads TGTGCCTGGAGTGTGTTTAAGTCAGGCGAGCAGTACTTC. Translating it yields CAWSVFKSGEQYF. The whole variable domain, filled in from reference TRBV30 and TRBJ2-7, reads SQTIHQWPATLVQPVGSPLSLECTVEGTSNPNLYWYRQAAGRGLQLLFYSVGIGQISSEVPQNLSASRPQDRQFILSSKKLLLSDSGFYLCAWSVFKSGEQYFGPGTRLTVT.

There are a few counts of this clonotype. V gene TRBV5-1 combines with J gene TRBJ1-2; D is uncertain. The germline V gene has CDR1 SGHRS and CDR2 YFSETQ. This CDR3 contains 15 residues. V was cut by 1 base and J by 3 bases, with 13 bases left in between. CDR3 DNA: TGCGCCAGCAGCTTGACAGAGGGCGGGTACTATGGCTACACCTTC. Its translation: CASSLTEGGYYGYTF.

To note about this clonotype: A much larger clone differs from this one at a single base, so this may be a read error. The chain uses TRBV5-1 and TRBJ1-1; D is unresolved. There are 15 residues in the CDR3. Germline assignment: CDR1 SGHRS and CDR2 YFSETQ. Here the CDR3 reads CASSLDGSPPVEVFF. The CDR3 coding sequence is TGCGCCAGCAGCTTGGATGGGTCTCCCCCTGTTGAAGTTTTCTTT. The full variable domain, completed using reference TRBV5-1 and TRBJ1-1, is KAGVTQTPRYLIKTRGQQVTLSCSPISGHRSVSWYQQTPGQGLQFLFEYFSETQRNKGNFPGRFSGRQFSNSRSEMNVSTLELGDSALYLCASSLDGSPPVEVFFGQGTRLTVV.

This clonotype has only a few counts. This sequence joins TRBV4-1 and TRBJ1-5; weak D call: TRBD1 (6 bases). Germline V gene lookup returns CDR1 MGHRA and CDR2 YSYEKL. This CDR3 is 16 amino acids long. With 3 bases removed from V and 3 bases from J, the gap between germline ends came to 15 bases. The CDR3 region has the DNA TGCGCCAGCAGCCACTCTGGGGGGGCTGACAATCAGCCCCAGCATTTT. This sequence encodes CASSHSGGADNQPQHF.

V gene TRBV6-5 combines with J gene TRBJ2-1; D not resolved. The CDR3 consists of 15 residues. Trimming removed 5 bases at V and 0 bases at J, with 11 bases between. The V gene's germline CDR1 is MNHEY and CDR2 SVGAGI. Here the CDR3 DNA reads TGTGCCAGCAGTAACGACCGGAGCTCCTACAATGAGCAGTTCTTC. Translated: CASSNDRSSYNEQFF.

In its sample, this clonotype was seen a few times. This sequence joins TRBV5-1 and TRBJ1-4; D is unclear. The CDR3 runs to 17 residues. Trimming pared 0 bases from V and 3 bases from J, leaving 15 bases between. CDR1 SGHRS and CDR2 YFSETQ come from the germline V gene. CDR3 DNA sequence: TGCGCCAGCAGCTTGGCCTACGAGGTCTCGGCTAATGAAAAACTGTTTTTT. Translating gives CASSLAYEVSANEKLFF.

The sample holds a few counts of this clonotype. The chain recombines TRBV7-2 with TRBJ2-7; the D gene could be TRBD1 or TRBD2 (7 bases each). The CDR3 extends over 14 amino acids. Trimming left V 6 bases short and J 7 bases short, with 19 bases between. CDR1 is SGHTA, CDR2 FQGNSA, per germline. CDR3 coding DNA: TGTGCCAGCAGTCCCTGGGAGGGGGCGGGGGAGCAGTACTTC. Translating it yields CASSPWEGAGEQYF.

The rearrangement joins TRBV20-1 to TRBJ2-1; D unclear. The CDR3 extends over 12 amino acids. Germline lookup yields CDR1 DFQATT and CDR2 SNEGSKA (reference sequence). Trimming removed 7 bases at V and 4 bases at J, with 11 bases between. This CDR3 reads CSVLTRYNEQFF. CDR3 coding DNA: TGCAGTGTCTTGACTCGGTACAATGAGCAGTTCTTC.

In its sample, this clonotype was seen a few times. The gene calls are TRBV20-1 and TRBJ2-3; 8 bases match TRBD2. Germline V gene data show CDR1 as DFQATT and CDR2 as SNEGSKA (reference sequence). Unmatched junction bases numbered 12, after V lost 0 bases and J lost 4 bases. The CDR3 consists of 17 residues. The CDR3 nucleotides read TGCAGTGCTAGAGATGAGTGGCGGGGGGCCAGAGCAGATACGCAGTATTTT. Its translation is CSARDEWRGARADTQYF.

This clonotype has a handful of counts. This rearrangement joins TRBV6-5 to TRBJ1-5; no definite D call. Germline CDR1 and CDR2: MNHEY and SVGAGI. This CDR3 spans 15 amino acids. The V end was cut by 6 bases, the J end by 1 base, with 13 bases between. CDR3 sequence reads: CASSPGKRSNQPQHF. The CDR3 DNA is TGTGCCAGCAGCCCTGGTAAGCGGAGCAATCAGCCCCAGCATTTT.

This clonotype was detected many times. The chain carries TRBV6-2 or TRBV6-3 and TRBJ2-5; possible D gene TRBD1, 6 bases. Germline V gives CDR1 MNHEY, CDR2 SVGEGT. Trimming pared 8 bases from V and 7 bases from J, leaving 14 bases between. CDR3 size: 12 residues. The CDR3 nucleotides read TGTGCCAGCGGGGGCGGCCTACGGACCCAGTACTTC. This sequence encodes CASGGGLRTQYF.

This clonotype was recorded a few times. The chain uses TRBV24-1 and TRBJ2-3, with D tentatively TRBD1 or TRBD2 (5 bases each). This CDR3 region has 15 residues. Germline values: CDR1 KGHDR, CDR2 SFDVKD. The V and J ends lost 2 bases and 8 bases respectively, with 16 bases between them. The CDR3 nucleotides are TGTGCCACCAGTGATTATGGGGGTCCCGCGGCTACGCAGTATTTT. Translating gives CATSDYGGPAATQYF.

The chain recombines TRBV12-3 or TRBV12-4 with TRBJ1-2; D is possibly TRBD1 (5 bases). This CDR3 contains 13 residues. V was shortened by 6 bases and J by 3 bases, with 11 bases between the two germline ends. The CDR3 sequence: CASRPLGDYGYTF. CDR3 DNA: TGTGCCAGCAGGCCATTGGGGGACTATGGCTACACCTTC.

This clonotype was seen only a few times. CDR3 DNA: TGTGCCAGCAGCCAACCGGGACAGGCTACCTACGAGCAGTACTTC. As protein: CASSQPGQATYEQYF. The rearrangement uses TRBV4-2 and TRBJ2-7; TRBD1 matches 8 bases. Trimming removed 2 bases from V and 2 bases from J; junction bases left unmatched: 5. This CDR3 spans 15 amino acids. Per germline, CDR1 LGHNA and CDR2 YNFKEQ.

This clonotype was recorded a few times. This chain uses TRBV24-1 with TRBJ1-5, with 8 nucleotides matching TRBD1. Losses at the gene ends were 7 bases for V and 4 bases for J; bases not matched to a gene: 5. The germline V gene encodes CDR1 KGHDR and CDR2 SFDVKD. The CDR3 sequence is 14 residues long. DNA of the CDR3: TGTGCCACCAGCGGGACAGGCCGTAATCAGCCCCAGCATTTT. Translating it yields CATSGTGRNQPQHF.

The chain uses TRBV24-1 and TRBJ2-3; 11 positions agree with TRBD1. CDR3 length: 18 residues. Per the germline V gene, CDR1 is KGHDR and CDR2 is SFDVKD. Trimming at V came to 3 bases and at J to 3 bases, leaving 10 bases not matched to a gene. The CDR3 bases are TGTGCCACCAGTGATCCCGGACAGGGGGCGCATTTAACAGATACGCAGTATTTT. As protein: CATSDPGQGAHLTDTQYF.

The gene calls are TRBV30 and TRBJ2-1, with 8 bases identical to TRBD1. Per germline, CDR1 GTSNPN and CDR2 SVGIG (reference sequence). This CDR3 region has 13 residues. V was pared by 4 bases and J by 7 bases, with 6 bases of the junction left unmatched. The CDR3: CAWTGGLRNEQFF. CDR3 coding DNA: TGTGCCTGGACAGGGGGCTTGAGGAATGAGCAGTTCTTC.

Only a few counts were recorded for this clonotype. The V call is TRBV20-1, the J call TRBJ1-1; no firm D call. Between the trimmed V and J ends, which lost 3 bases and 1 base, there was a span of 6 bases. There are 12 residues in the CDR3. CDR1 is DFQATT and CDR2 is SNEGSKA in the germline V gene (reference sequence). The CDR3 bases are TGCAGTGCTAGTTCCGAGAACACTGAAGCTTTCTTT. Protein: CSASSENTEAFF.

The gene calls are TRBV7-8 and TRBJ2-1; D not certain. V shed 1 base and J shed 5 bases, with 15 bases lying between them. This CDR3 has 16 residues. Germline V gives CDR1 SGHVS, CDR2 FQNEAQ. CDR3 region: CASSLVSLPTNNEQFF. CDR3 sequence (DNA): TGTGCCAGCAGCTTAGTGTCCCTACCCACTAACAATGAGCAGTTCTTC.